One sample yielded the 23 T cell receptor beta chains listed below, sequenced in a study of cytomegalovirus exposure and HLA in healthy donors (dated by TCRdb to the late 2010s). Library creation used the immunoSEQ multiplex PCR assay. A mixture of 60 forward primers for TCR Vbeta segments and 13 reverse primers for TCR Jbeta segments was used in the multiplex PCR. TCRdb carries this immuneACCESS record with in-frame sequences only. Its versions omit some clonotypes, under half of them owing to an unresolved V gene in the studies checked, with the rest unexplained. Counted in this sample were 95,000 to 150,000 clones; about three quarters of them appeared once. The ten most abundant clones make up over 25% of the sample. Input material: PBMCs. These receptors were taken from a man between 60 and 75 years old in good health and CMV-seropositive.

To note about this clone: At one end, the junction sequence differs from germline, possibly due to a read error. The chain combines TRBV7-3 with TRBJ2-7; D perhaps matches TRBD1 (6 bases). This CDR3 is built from 15 residues. CDR1 is SGHTA and CDR2 is FQGTGA in the germline V gene. CDR3 in amino acids: CSSSTGQFPVSEQYF. The CDR3 DNA follows: TGTTCCAGCAGCACTGGACAGTTCCCCGTCTCCGAGCAGTACTTC.

This clone occurred a few times. The V and J genes are TRBV7-3 and TRBJ1-2, with D possibly being TRBD1 (5 bases). The CDR3 extends over 16 amino acids. Germline lookup yields CDR1 SGHTA and CDR2 FQGTGA. V dropped 6 bases and J dropped 4 bases, with 21 bases sitting between them. Here the CDR3 reads CASRFTATDRIYGYTF. In DNA, the CDR3 is TGTGCCAGCAGGTTTACAGCTACCGACAGAATCTATGGCTACACCTTC.

V usage is TRBV6-6 and J usage is TRBJ1-1; weak D call: TRBD1 (6 bases). CDR1 and CDR2 (germline): MNHNY, SVGAGI (reference sequence). This CDR3 is 15 amino acids long. V dropped 2 bases and J dropped 2 bases, with 12 bases sitting between them. The CDR3 coding sequence is TGTGCCAGCAGTTACCGCTGGGGGCAAAACACTGAAGCTTTCTTT. This encodes CASSYRWGQNTEAFF.

The chain employs TRBV28 and TRBJ1-2; 7 positions agree with TRBD1. The length of the CDR3 is 13 residues. Germline CDR1 and CDR2: MDHEN and SYDVKM. V lost 6 bases, J lost 7 bases, and 8 bases stayed unmatched. The CDR3 coding sequence is TGTGCCAGCAGCTCGACAGGGAGAGGTGGCTACACCTTC. It yields the protein CASSSTGRGGYTF.

This clone was observed once. A read error may account for a junction end that differs from germline. The J gene is TRBJ2-1, the V gene TRBV2; possibly TRBD2 for D (5 bases). CDR3 length equals 15 residues. Per the germline V gene, CDR1 is SNHLY and CDR2 is FYNNEI. The CDR3 DNA follows: TGTGCCAGCAGCGAAGGTAGGGCAGGAGGCAATGAGCAGTTCTTC. This gives the protein CASSEGRAGGNEQFF.

The chain links TRBV18 to TRBJ2-6; 9 bases fit TRBD1. The germline V gene has CDR1 KGHSH and CDR2 LQKENI. The CDR3 length is 15 residues. Germline trimming cut 8 bases from V and 2 bases from J; bases unmatched to any gene: 4. The DNA of the CDR3 is TGTGCCAGCACAACAGGGGGCCCTGGGGCCAACGTCCTGACTTTC. This translates into CASTTGGPGANVLTF.

This chain joins TRBV6-6 and TRBJ2-5; weak D call: TRBD1 (6 bases). The CDR3 has 14 amino acids. CDR1 is MNHNY and CDR2 is SVGAGI in the germline V gene (reference sequence). The V gene lost 2 bases and the J gene lost 4 bases, with 11 bases spanning the gap. In DNA form, the CDR3 reads TGTGCCAGCAGTTACGAGGGGACATCAGAGACCCAGTACTTC. This gives the protein CASSYEGTSETQYF.

This chain uses TRBV2 with TRBJ1-1; possible D gene TRBD1, 6 bases. There are 15 residues in the CDR3. In germline, CDR1 is SNHLY, CDR2 FYNNEI. V lost 6 bases, J lost 1 base, and 15 bases lay in between. CDR3 in amino acids: CASRQEGVENTEAFF. Written as DNA, the CDR3 is TGTGCCAGCAGACAAGAGGGGGTGGAGAACACTGAAGCTTTCTTT.

The chain joins TRBV19 to TRBJ2-5; 14 positions agree with TRBD2. There are 19 residues in the CDR3. The J segment lost 4 bases and the V segment lost 3 bases, leaving 13 bases of the junction unmatched. Per germline, CDR1 LNHDA and CDR2 SQIVND (reference sequence). The CDR3 sequence: CASSMSGRLAGGPSETQYF. The CDR3 nucleotides are TGTGCCAGTAGTATGTCCGGACGACTAGCGGGAGGGCCTTCAGAGACCCAGTACTTC.

The chain joins TRBV6-1 to TRBJ2-6; D possibly corresponds to TRBD1 (6 bases). Trimming left V 7 bases short and J 4 bases short, with 14 bases between. The V gene's germline CDR1 is MNHNS and CDR2 SASEGT. This CDR3 has 15 amino acids. CDR3 region: CASKQGPAGANVLTF. The CDR3 DNA reads TGTGCCAGCAAACAGGGTCCTGCCGGGGCCAACGTCCTGACTTTC.

This clone was counted a few times. The chain couples TRBV6-1 to TRBJ1-5; D gene unclear. V gave up 5 bases and J gave up 7 bases, with 9 bases separating them. This CDR3 comprises 12 residues. Germline V gene lookup returns CDR1 MNHNS and CDR2 SASEGT. The CDR3: CASSPLSQPQHF. CDR3 in DNA: TGTGCCAGCAGTCCCCTTAGCCAGCCCCAGCATTTT.

This clone has just a few counts. The chain links TRBV2 to TRBJ1-5, with TRBD1 identical over 8 bases. The V and J ends lost 1 base and 12 bases, in that order; junction bases with no gene match: 8. This CDR3 region has 14 residues. Germline V gene sequence: CDR1 SNHLY, CDR2 FYNNEI. The CDR3 DNA reads TGTGCCAGCAGTGAAGGGACAGGGCACCGCGGCCAGCATTTT. It encodes CASSEGTGHRGQHF.

The table lists this clone with a count of one. The J gene is TRBJ2-5, the V gene TRBV10-1; 9 nucleotides match TRBD1. This CDR3 contains 15 residues. V was pared by 0 bases and J by 5 bases, with 4 bases of the junction left unmatched. Germline assignment: CDR1 WNHNN and CDR2 SYGVQD (reference sequence). The CDR3 protein is CASSESNRGQETQYF. CDR3 in DNA: TGCGCCAGCAGTGAGTCGAACAGGGGGCAGGAGACCCAGTACTTC.

The J gene is TRBJ1-5, the V gene TRBV6-1; 9 bases are shared with TRBD1. The germline V gene encodes CDR1 MNHNS and CDR2 SASEGT. The CDR3 extends over 14 amino acids. Trimming at V came to 7 bases and at J to 0 bases, leaving 1 base not matched to a gene. The CDR3 sequence: CASMDRGSNQPQHF. Here the CDR3 DNA reads TGTGCCAGCATGGACAGGGGTAGCAATCAGCCCCAGCATTTT.

V usage is TRBV29-1 and J usage is TRBJ1-5, with D perhaps TRBD1 (5 bases). Trimming shortened V by 6 bases and J by 7 bases, and 19 bases separated the two germline ends. The CDR3 spans 14 residues. Per germline, CDR1 SQVTM and CDR2 ANQGSEA. The CDR3 bases are TGCAGCGTGGGGGGGGTTATGACGGGGCAGCCCCAGCATTTT. This gives the protein CSVGGVMTGQPQHF.

This rearrangement joins TRBV5-6 to TRBJ1-1; 11 positions agree with TRBD1. The CDR3 runs 17 residues. The V segment lost 5 bases and the J segment 1 base; nucleotides outside the gene matches: 10. CDR1 SGHDT and CDR2 YYEEEE come from the germline V gene. CDR3 bases: TGTGCCAGCAGGAGGCGGACAGGGGGCCTGAGGAACACTGAAGCTTTCTTT. This translates into CASRRRTGGLRNTEAFF.

On this clone: Germline is not matched at one junction end, which may reflect a read error. This chain connects TRBV7-9 to TRBJ2-5; possible D gene TRBD2, 5 bases. CDR1 SEHNR and CDR2 FQNEAQ come from the germline V gene (reference sequence). This CDR3 is 12 amino acids long. This CDR3 is CASSRISEDLDF. The CDR3 DNA is TGTGCCAGCAGCCGTATCTCGGAGGACCTTGACTTC.

The chain couples TRBV20-1 to TRBJ2-3; D is unclear. The CDR3 extends over 10 amino acids. Germline loops: CDR1 DFQATT, CDR2 SNEGSKA (reference sequence). V was trimmed by 6 bases and J by 5 bases, leaving 6 bases between them. As DNA, the CDR3 is TGCAGTGCCCCCGGAGATACGCAGTATTTT. Amino acids: CSAPGDTQYF.

There are a few counts of this clone. The rearrangement links TRBV11-2 to TRBJ1-5, with D uncertain. The V gene lost 8 bases and the J gene lost 5 bases, with 16 bases spanning the gap. The CDR3 has 14 residues. Germline CDR1 reads SGHAT; CDR2 reads FQNNGV. Written as DNA, the CDR3 is TGTGCCAGCTCCCACCCACAGCGGGATCAGCCCCAGCATTTT. The encoded protein is CASSHPQRDQPQHF. The variable domain in full, with the rest retrieved from reference TRBV11-2 and TRBJ1-5, is EAGVAQSPRYKIIEKRQSVAFWCNPISGHATLYWYQQILGQGPKLLIQFQNNGVVDDSQLPKDRFSAERLKGVDSTLKIQPAKLEDSAVYLCASSHPQRDQPQHFGDGTRLSIL.

The CDR3 reads CASSGSGTGTYEQYF. The CDR3 DNA reads as TGTGCCAGCAGTGGCTCCGGGACAGGGACCTACGAGCAGTACTTC. This chain connects TRBV6-1 to TRBJ2-7, with 9 bases aligning to TRBD1. This CDR3 has 15 residues. CDR1 MNHNS and CDR2 SASEGT come from the germline V gene. After removal of 4 bases from V and 2 bases from J, the junction contained 6 bases not matched to a gene.

The V call is TRBV7-3, the J call TRBJ1-2, with unresolved D. Germline V gene data show CDR1 as SGHTA and CDR2 as FQGTGA. The CDR3 runs to 13 residues. Between the trimmed V and J ends, which lost 5 bases and 6 bases, there was a span of 13 bases. The CDR3 region has the DNA TGTGCCAGCAGCCACCCGAAGGAGGATGGCTACACCTTC. This codes for CASSHPKEDGYTF.

The gene calls are TRBV4-1 and TRBJ1-2; tentative D call: TRBD1 (5 bases). From germline, CDR1 is MGHRA and CDR2 YSYEKL. Trimming shortened V by 8 bases and J by 7 bases, and 20 bases separated the two germline ends. The CDR3 has 14 residues. The CDR3: CASGRVGGEGGYTF. CDR3 DNA sequence: TGCGCCAGCGGCCGGGTGGGGGGTGAGGGTGGCTACACCTTC.

The genes are TRBV2 and TRBJ2-1; D perhaps matches TRBD1 (6 bases). CDR1 is SNHLY and CDR2 is FYNNEI in the germline V gene. V was cut by 6 bases and J by 7 bases, with 13 bases left in between. The CDR3 runs 13 residues. CDR3 loop: CASSQDRLNEQFF. DNA for the CDR3: TGTGCCAGCAGCCAGGACAGATTAAATGAGCAGTTCTTC.